A selection of T cell receptor beta chains follows, all from one sample in a study of cytomegalovirus exposure and HLA in healthy donors. Sequencing used immunoSEQ multiplex PCR; TCRdb keeps in-frame clones, though not all of them. The sample lists 90,000 to 140,000 clones; more than 60% were seen once. The sequencing input was PBMCs. The receptors were gathered from a male donor in good health and CMV-seronegative. Both conserved end residues are part of each CDR3. D genes are given only for firm matches. Where a row states a size, it is once, few, many or the class of an expanded clone; other rows omit it.

.	TRBV27	few	TRBJ2-3	CASSLAIRSPDTQYF	TGTGCCAGCAGTTTAGCGATTCGAAGTCCAGATACGCAGTATTTT
TRBD2	TRBV6-5	.	TRBJ2-7	CASSYDGTASGEQYF	TGTGCCAGCAGTTACGATGGGACTGCTAGCGGCGAGCAGTACTTC
TRBD2	TRBV7-9	.	TRBJ2-7	CSSSFLPGLAGGLDLEQYF	TGTTCCAGCAGCTTTCTGCCGGGACTAGCGGGAGGGCTGGACCTTGAGCAGTACTTC
.	TRBV7-2	once	TRBJ1-5	CASSSHQGQPQHF	TGTGCCAGCAGCTCTCACCAGGGACAGCCCCAGCATTTT
.	TRBV6-4	.	TRBJ2-2	CASGPGGDTGELFF	TGTGCCAGTGGGCCTGGGGGCGACACCGGGGAGCTGTTTTTT
.	TRBV28	.	TRBJ2-5	CASSLLGGGPTEYF	TGTGCCAGCAGTTTATTGGGGGGGGGCCCTACAGAGTACTTC
TRBD1	TRBV28	few	TRBJ2-7	CASSPTGGGVEQYF	TGTGCCAGCAGTCCGACAGGGGGAGGCGTCGAGCAGTACTTC
TRBD1	TRBV28	.	TRBJ2-1	CASSFPTGTGVNEQFF	TGTGCCAGCAGTTTCCCAACCGGGACAGGGGTTAATGAGCAGTTCTTC
.	TRBV12-2	.	TRBJ2-7	CASRRVKQYF	TGTGCAAGTCGCCGGGTTAAGCAGTACTTC
.	TRBV4-1	few	TRBJ2-7	CASSQANLVAYGEQYF	TGCGCCAGCAGCCAAGCGAATCTAGTGGCTTACGGAGAGCAGTACTTC
.	TRBV7-6	.	TRBJ2-1	CASSLVIGGRGADVSEQFF	TGTGCCAGCAGCTTAGTAATCGGGGGGCGCGGCGCGGATGTGAGTGAGCAGTTCTTC
.	TRBV6-6	.	TRBJ2-7	CASSHRDYEQYF	TGTGCCAGCAGTCACCGGGACTACGAGCAGTACTTC
.	TRBV6-1	once	TRBJ1-5	CASRQGDSNQPQHF	TGTGCCAGCAGACAGGGCGATAGCAATCAGCCCCAGCATTTT
TRBD1	TRBV7-8	.	TRBJ2-5	CASTPRTGGGETQYF	TGTGCCAGCACCCCGCGGACAGGCGGCGGGGAGACCCAGTACTTC
TRBD2	TRBV10-3	.	TRBJ2-5	CAISERLAGERREETQYF	TGTGCCATCAGTGAGAGACTAGCGGGAGAGAGGAGGGAAGAGACCCAGTACTTC
.	TRBV10-1	.	TRBJ2-7	CASSDVGDSYEQYF	TGCGCCAGCAGTGATGTGGGCGACTCCTACGAGCAGTACTTC
.	TRBV19	.	TRBJ1-1	CASSIVSRGAITEAFF	TGTGCCAGTAGTATAGTGAGTAGGGGCGCGATCACTGAAGCTTTCTTT
TRBD2	TRBV5-4	.	TRBJ2-2	CASSFGEGITGELFF	TGTGCCAGCAGCTTCGGGGAGGGAATTACCGGGGAGCTGTTTTTT
.	TRBV4-1	.	TRBJ2-7	CASSQGTAGRQYF	TGCGCCAGCAGCCAAGGGACAGCGGGACGGCAGTACTTC
.	TRBV28	few	TRBJ1-1	CASSYHRGAFF	TGTGCCAGCAGTTATCACCGGGGGGCTTTCTTT
.	TRBV5-4	once	TRBJ2-1	CASSLKGPSHNEQFF	TGTGCCAGCAGCTTGAAGGGGCCGAGTCACAATGAGCAGTTCTTC
.	TRBV19	.	TRBJ2-7	CATRQSYEQYF	TGTGCGACAAGACAATCCTACGAGCAGTACTTC
TRBD2	TRBV30	once	TRBJ2-1	CAWSLRTSGRDEQFF	TGTGCCTGGAGTCTGAGGACTAGCGGGAGAGATGAGCAGTTCTTC
TRBD1	TRBV29-1	.	TRBJ2-5	CSVVDPGQIQETQYF	TGCAGCGTTGTTGATCCGGGACAGATACAAGAGACCCAGTACTTC
TRBD1	TRBV7-2	.	TRBJ1-2	CASSRGLNGYTF	TGTGCCAGCAGCAGGGGGCTTAACGGCTACACCTTC
TRBD1	TRBV4-1	.	TRBJ1-1	CASSPRRQGAREHLAFF	TGCGCCAGCAGCCCCAGAAGACAGGGGGCAAGGGAACACTTGGCTTTCTTT
TRBD2	TRBV5-1	.	TRBJ2-2	CASSSQGLAGAGGELFF	TGCGCCAGCAGCTCTCAAGGACTAGCGGGAGCAGGTGGGGAGCTGTTTTTT
.	TRBV7-9	.	TRBJ1-1	CSSSLEGGSWTEAFF	TGTTCCAGCAGCTTAGAAGGAGGGTCATGGACTGAAGCTTTCTTT
TRBD1	TRBV6-5	.	TRBJ2-3	CASSLTGGADTQYF	TGTGCCAGCAGTTTGACAGGGGGCGCAGATACGCAGTATTTT
TRBD2	TRBV6-6	few	TRBJ2-2	CASSYPGGPYVGELFF	TGTGCCAGCAGTTACCCGGGAGGGCCATATGTCGGGGAGCTGTTTTTT
.	TRBV10-1	once	TRBJ2-1	CASSPTDSSSQFF	TGCGCCAGCAGCCCGACCGACTCATCGTCCCAGTTCTTC
TRBD1	TRBV28	few	TRBJ1-4	CASSETGFYEKLFF	TGTGCCAGCAGTGAGACAGGGTTTTACGAAAAACTGTTTTTT
TRBD2	TRBV5-6	once	TRBJ2-3	CASSPISGGDADTQYF	TGTGCCAGCAGCCCAATAAGCGGGGGCGATGCGGATACGCAGTATTTT
.	TRBV6-1	few	TRBJ1-1	CASSEVGYGGTEAFF	TGTGCCAGCAGTGAGGTCGGCTACGGGGGGACTGAAGCTTTCTTT
TRBD2	TRBV5-6	.	TRBJ2-2	CASGEGGSAIGELFF	TGTGCCAGCGGCGAGGGCGGGAGTGCGATCGGGGAGCTGTTTTTT
.	TRBV6-6	.	TRBJ2-3	CASSYPTGVDTQYF	TGTGCCAGCAGTTATCCAACAGGTGTAGATACGCAGTATTTT
.	TRBV7-9	once	TRBJ2-5	CASSFVAGETQYF	TGTGCCAGCAGCTTTGTAGCCGGAGAGACCCAGTACTTC
.	TRBV7-9	once	TRBJ1-4	CASSLRQSTNEKLFF	TGTGCCAGCAGCTTACGACAGTCAACTAATGAAAAACTGTTTTTT
.	TRBV27	.	TRBJ1-2	CASSFGQGLNYGYTF	TGTGCCAGCAGTTTTGGGCAGGGCCTTAACTATGGCTACACCTTC
.	TRBV27	.	TRBJ2-3	CASSLWSRDTQYF	TGTGCCAGCAGTTTATGGTCTAGGGATACGCAGTATTTT
.	TRBV28	.	TRBJ2-1	CASSFLQRANNEQFF	TGTGCCAGCAGTTTTCTCCAGCGGGCTAACAATGAGCAGTTCTTC